Below are 20 T cell receptor beta chains sequenced from a single sample in a study of memory CD4+ T cells and cytomegalovirus serostatus. The sort gate was single viable CD3+CD4+CD8-CD45RO+ cells for memory CD4+ T cells. TCRdb's copy holds only in-frame clones and misses some; the assay was immunoSEQ multiplex PCR. The table shows some 50,000 clones, with around four fifths occurring only once. Material for sequencing was memory CD4+ T cells from blood. The source of these receptors is an adult in good health and CMV-seropositive.

The V and J genes are TRBV27 and TRBJ1-6; D may be TRBD1 (5 bases). The CDR3 loop spans 14 amino acids. CDR1 and CDR2 from the germline V gene are MNHEY and SMNVEV (reference sequence). The V end lost 5 bases, the J end lost 8 bases, and 13 bases lay between the germline ends. CDR3 nucleotides: TGTGCCAGCAGTAGGCAGGGCCTCGATTCACCCCTCCACTTT. Residues: CASSRQGLDSPLHF.

This clone has more than one count but fewer than ten. J is TRBJ2-2 and V is TRBV11-3; 9 nucleotides agree with TRBD1. From germline, CDR1 is SGHNT and CDR2 YENEEA. J gave up 5 bases and V 4 bases, and 8 bases lay outside the gene matches. The CDR3 has 16 amino acids. CDR3 protein: CASSSPGQGLTGELFF. For the CDR3, the DNA is TGTGCCAGCAGCTCACCGGGACAGGGTTTAACCGGGGAGCTGTTTTTT.

This clone has a single count. V usage is TRBV5-1 and J usage is TRBJ1-1; 9 bases are shared with TRBD1. CDR1 and CDR2 from the germline V gene are SGHRS and YFSETQ. The V and J ends lost 1 base and 6 bases, in that order; junction bases with no gene match: 10. This CDR3 is built from 16 residues. The CDR3 DNA is TGCGCCAGCAGCTTGACGAGTACAGGGGGCATATCTGAAGCTTTCTTT. Amino acids: CASSLTSTGGISEAFF.

V and J are TRBV7-2 and TRBJ2-2; TRBD1 is a possible D gene (5 bases). Germline V gives CDR1 SGHTA, CDR2 FQGNSA. CDR3 length: 15 amino acids. V was cut by 4 bases and J by 0 bases, with 9 bases left in between. Written as DNA, the CDR3 is TGTGCCAGCAGCTCGACAGTTTCGAACACCGGGGAGCTGTTTTTT. Translating it yields CASSSTVSNTGELFF.

This clone was picked up one time. V gene TRBV5-4 combines with J gene TRBJ2-1; D is unclear. Germline assignment: CDR1 SGHNT and CDR2 YYREEE (reference sequence). The CDR3 spans 16 residues. Trimming left V 4 bases short and J 9 bases short, with 23 bases between. The CDR3 loop reads CASSPPTGRIRGEQFF. The CDR3 DNA reads TGTGCCAGCAGCCCGCCAACGGGCAGGATAAGAGGTGAGCAGTTCTTC.

The chain employs TRBV5-1 and TRBJ2-3, with D tentatively TRBD1 (6 bases). Per the germline V gene, CDR1 is SGHRS and CDR2 is YFSETQ. V was clipped by 5 bases and J by 6 bases, with 16 bases between them. This CDR3 spans 14 amino acids. CDR3 nucleotides: TGCGCCAGCAGTTTACAGGGTTCACAGGATACGCAGTATTTT. This codes for CASSLQGSQDTQYF.

Only a few counts were recorded for this clone. V gene TRBV7-3 combines with J gene TRBJ1-1; D gene unclear. Trimming stripped 4 bases from V and 0 bases from J, with 12 bases between. The CDR3 runs to 15 residues. The V gene's germline CDR1 is SGHTA and CDR2 FQGTGA. The CDR3 nucleotides are TGTGCCAGCAGCTCCTCCGGGCCCATGAACACTGAAGCTTTCTTT. Protein product: CASSSSGPMNTEAFF.

In this sample, this clone turned up once. The V gene is TRBV11-2, the J gene TRBJ1-1; D unresolved. With 5 bases removed from V and 5 bases from J, the gap between germline ends came to 21 bases. CDR1 is SGHAT, CDR2 FQNNGV, per germline. The CDR3 is made up of 16 amino acids. DNA of the CDR3: TGTGCCAGCAGCCGCGTCGGCAGGCGGGATTTTACTGAAGCTTTCTTT. It yields the protein CASSRVGRRDFTEAFF.

This clone was observed at least ten times. The V gene is TRBV4-2, the J gene TRBJ1-6; TRBD1 is a possible D gene (5 bases). This CDR3 has 14 amino acids. Germline CDR1 is LGHNA and CDR2 is YNFKEQ. The ends were cut back, 0 bases at V and 9 bases at J, with 9 bases in the middle. In nucleotides, the CDR3 is TGTGCCAGCAGCCAAGAGAATCAGGGTTCACCCCTCCACTTT. It is translated as CASSQENQGSPLHF.

The chain combines TRBV11-3 with TRBJ2-4; tentative D call: TRBD2 (5 bases). Per germline, CDR1 SGHNT and CDR2 YENEEA. The CDR3 runs 12 residues. The V end was cut by 0 bases, the J end by 9 bases, with 6 bases between. The CDR3 coding sequence is TGTGCCAGCAGCTTAGATCGGGGCATTCAGTACTTC. Translation: CASSLDRGIQYF.

The genes are TRBV29-1 and TRBJ1-2; 7 positions match TRBD1. From germline, CDR1 is SQVTM and CDR2 ANQGSEA. This CDR3 region has 15 residues. The J segment lost 2 bases and the V segment lost 7 bases, leaving 13 bases of the junction unmatched. The CDR3 region is CSASEGALQNYGYTF. CDR3 nucleotides: TGCAGCGCCTCGGAGGGGGCTCTTCAGAACTATGGCTACACCTTC.

The DNA for the CDR3 is TGTGCCAGCAGCTTCGCCAGGACCTACGAGCAGTACTTC. Translated, it gives CASSFARTYEQYF. The rearrangement joins TRBV7-2 to TRBJ2-7, with D hard to call. The germline gives CDR1 SGHTA, CDR2 FQGNSA. CDR3 length: 13 residues. The V and J ends lost 3 bases and 2 bases respectively, with 8 bases between them.

The CDR3 here is CASSLAVDSGNTIYF. The CDR3 nucleotides read TGTGCCAGCAGCTTAGCGGTAGACTCTGGAAACACCATATATTTT. The V call is TRBV7-2, the J call TRBJ1-3; D not certain. Germline CDR1 reads SGHTA; CDR2 reads FQGNSA. This CDR3 contains 15 residues. With 0 bases removed from V and 0 bases from J, the gap between germline ends came to 6 bases.

The V and J genes are TRBV13 and TRBJ2-7; no firm D call. The CDR3 consists of 13 residues. Germline V gene data show CDR1 as PRHDT and CDR2 as FYEKMQ (reference sequence). V gave up 4 bases and J gave up 2 bases, with 9 bases separating them. The CDR3 coding sequence is TGTGCCAGCAGCTCCCGACAAGCCTACGAGCAGTACTTC. Its translation: CASSSRQAYEQYF.

The rearrangement joins TRBV5-4 to TRBJ2-2, with 9 bases fitting TRBD1. The J segment lost 7 bases and the V segment lost 4 bases, leaving 5 bases of the junction unmatched. This CDR3 has 14 amino acids. Germline V gives CDR1 SGHNT, CDR2 YYREEE (reference sequence). The DNA of the CDR3 is TGTGCCAGCAGCGCTGGGACAGGGATCGGGGAGCTGTTTTTT. Translation: CASSAGTGIGELFF.

The chain recombines TRBV5-3 with TRBJ2-7; no reliable D call. TRBV5-3 carries the ORF label, with uncertain function. V was cut by 4 bases and J by 2 bases, with 7 bases left in between. CDR3 length: 12 amino acids. The CDR3 protein is CARSPGPYEQYF. The CDR3 region has the DNA TGTGCCAGAAGCCCAGGTCCCTACGAGCAGTACTTC.

This chain links TRBV5-4 with TRBJ2-2, with D possibly matching TRBD2 (6 bases). CDR1 and CDR2 (germline): SGHNT, YYREEE (reference sequence). Trimming pared 2 bases from V and 1 base from J, leaving 9 bases between. The CDR3 covers 15 residues. This CDR3 reads CASSLGGENTGELFF. The DNA for the CDR3 is TGTGCCAGCAGCTTAGGCGGGGAGAACACCGGGGAGCTGTTTTTT.

This clone appeared once. The chain joins TRBV2 to TRBJ2-5, with D hard to call. From germline, CDR1 is SNHLY and CDR2 FYNNEI. The V gene lost 6 bases and the J gene lost 7 bases, with 9 bases spanning the gap. This CDR3 is 11 amino acids long. The CDR3 DNA is TGTGCCAGCAGGGGTTACGGGACCCAGTACTTC. Amino acids: CASRGYGTQYF.

The rearrangement uses TRBV6-5 and TRBJ2-7; D is undetermined. The germline V and J ends were trimmed by 10 bases and 6 bases, with 16 bases remaining between them. The CDR3 is 12 amino acids. The germline gives CDR1 MNHEY, CDR2 SVGAGI. CDR3 sequence: CATSRSRSEQYF. The CDR3, as DNA: TGTGCCACGAGCAGGTCTCGTAGCGAGCAGTACTTC.

The rearrangement joins TRBV4-3 to TRBJ2-3; the D is unclear. Germline CDR1 is LGHNA and CDR2 is YSLEER. The CDR3 covers 11 residues. Trimming removed 1 base from V and 6 bases from J, with 2 bases in between. The CDR3 DNA sequence: TGCGCCAGCAGCCAAGCCGATACGCAGTATTTT. This sequence encodes CASSQADTQYF.